Listed below are T cell receptor beta chains from one sample, sequenced in a study of Graves' ophthalmopathy and Graves' hyperthyroidism. TCRdb recomputed calls from the multiplex PCR reads with MiXCR, one row per CDR3 protein. Here the sample spans 650,000 to 900,000 distinct CDR3 sequences, around 40% being singletons. Sequenced: peripheral blood. The receptor set was obtained from an adult man with Graves' ophthalmopathy. The CDR3 runs from the conserved cysteine through the conserved F or W. Each record gives: J gene, V gene, clone size, D gene, CDR3 protein, CDR3 DNA. D genes are given only for firm matches. Where a row states a size, it is once, few, many or the class of an expanded clone; other rows omit it.

J gene: TRBJ2-5
V gene: TRBV5-1
clone size: NA
D gene: TRBD2
CDR3 protein: CASSPLAGGRSQETQYF
CDR3 DNA: TGCGCCAGCAGCCCACTAGCGGGAGGACGGTCCCAAGAGACCCAGTACTTC

J gene: TRBJ1-1
V gene: TRBV7-8
clone size: few
D gene: NA
CDR3 protein: CASSSPWAGTNTEAFF
CDR3 DNA: TGTGCCAGCAGCTCCCCTTGGGCAGGGACGAACACTGAAGCTTTCTTT

J gene: TRBJ1-6
V gene: TRBV20-1
clone size: once
D gene: NA
CDR3 protein: CSASERRSYNSPLHF
CDR3 DNA: TGCAGTGCTAGTGAGAGGAGGTCCTATAATTCACCCCTCCACTTT

J gene: TRBJ2-7
V gene: TRBV7-3
clone size: NA
D gene: TRBD1
CDR3 protein: CASSPSGTGFYEQYF
CDR3 DNA: TGTGCCAGCAGCCCCTCCGGGACAGGGTTCTACGAGCAGTACTTC

J gene: TRBJ2-7
V gene: TRBV2
clone size: NA
D gene: NA
CDR3 protein: CASRPAGTLFEQYF
CDR3 DNA: TGTGCCAGCAGACCCGCGGGGACCCTATTCGAGCAGTACTTC

J gene: TRBJ1-6
V gene: TRBV7-2
clone size: NA
D gene: NA
CDR3 protein: CASSRDVSPLHF
CDR3 DNA: TGTGCCAGCAGCCGAGATGTGTCACCCCTCCACTTT

J gene: TRBJ1-4
V gene: TRBV2
clone size: once
D gene: NA
CDR3 protein: CACQGGFNEKLFF
CDR3 DNA: TGTGCCTGTCAGGGTGGGTTTAATGAAAAACTGTTTTTT

J gene: TRBJ2-5
V gene: TRBV11-2
clone size: NA
D gene: NA
CDR3 protein: CASSPLELADETQYF
CDR3 DNA: TGTGCCAGCAGCCCACTCGAGTTAGCTGACGAGACCCAGTACTTC

J gene: TRBJ2-5
V gene: TRBV7-2
clone size: NA
D gene: TRBD1
CDR3 protein: CASSLVYRQGKPQETQYF
CDR3 DNA: TGTGCCAGCAGCTTGGTCTATCGACAGGGAAAACCCCAAGAGACCCAGTACTTC

J gene: TRBJ1-2
V gene: TRBV6-5
clone size: NA
D gene: NA
CDR3 protein: CASSYHRTTYGYTF
CDR3 DNA: TGTGCCAGCAGTTATCACAGGACCACCTATGGCTACACCTTC

J gene: TRBJ1-1
V gene: TRBV11-2
clone size: NA
D gene: NA
CDR3 protein: CASSLGRNTETFF
CDR3 DNA: TGTGCCAGCAGCCTGGGACGGAACACTGAAACTTTCTTT

J gene: TRBJ1-2
V gene: TRBV5-5
clone size: many
D gene: NA
CDR3 protein: CASRTVDNYGYTF
CDR3 DNA: TGTGCCAGCCGAACAGTGGATAACTATGGCTACACCTTC

J gene: TRBJ2-5
V gene: TRBV27
clone size: NA
D gene: NA
CDR3 protein: CASSLSRGDQETQYF
CDR3 DNA: TGTGCCAGCAGTTTATCGCGCGGCGACCAAGAGACCCAGTACTTC

J gene: TRBJ2-1
V gene: TRBV25-1
clone size: few
D gene: NA
CDR3 protein: CASALVVHEQFF
CDR3 DNA: TGTGCCAGCGCCTTAGTCGTCCATGAGCAGTTCTTC